The 29 T cell receptor beta chains listed next were all sequenced from one sample in a study of Ad26.COV2.S vaccination and SARS-CoV-2 variants. TCRdb's table, derived via immunoSEQ multiplex PCR, lists solely in-frame clones and lacks some. The sample holds 350,000 to 500,000 clones, roughly 90% seen once. Treatment noted: some 20 received Ad26.COV2.S at low or high dose, single or two shots; roughly five received placebo; per-sample allocation not given. At day 63 after the first vaccine or placebo injection, samples were drawn. Source: peripheral blood, taken in a trial of Ad26.COV2.S vaccine versus placebo. The receptors come from a person between 18 and 65 years old who received the Ad26.COV2.S COVID-19 vaccine or a placebo.

The gene calls are TRBV7-2 and TRBJ1-3, with D unresolved. The CDR3 runs to 16 residues. Looked up from germline, CDR1 is SGHTA and CDR2 is FQGNSA. V gave up 1 base and J gave up 0 bases, with 10 bases separating them. The CDR3 here is CASSLGGSFSGNTIYF. The CDR3 coding sequence is TGTGCCAGCAGCTTAGGCGGCTCTTTCTCTGGAAACACCATATATTTT.

The V call is TRBV28, the J call TRBJ1-5, with TRBD1 matching 7 bases. Germline values: CDR1 MDHEN, CDR2 SYDVKM. This CDR3 region has 14 residues. The ends lost 8 bases at V and 3 bases at J; junction bases unmatched: 7. In nucleotides, the CDR3 is TGTGCCAGCCACAGGGGTGGCGACAATCAGCCCCAGCATTTT. Its protein is CASHRGGDNQPQHF.

The rearrangement uses TRBV4-2 and TRBJ2-1; perhaps TRBD1 as D (5 bases). This CDR3 is 11 amino acids long. The V and J ends lost 2 bases and 9 bases respectively, with 5 bases between them. Germline assignment: CDR1 LGHNA and CDR2 YNFKEQ. The CDR3 DNA reads as TGTGCCAGCAGCCAACAGGGTGAGCAGTTCTTC. Its translation is CASSQQGEQFF.

The V call is TRBV7-9, the J call TRBJ2-5, with a possible D match to TRBD1 (6 bases). V lost 5 bases and J lost 3, with 16 bases in between. Germline assignment: CDR1 SEHNR and CDR2 FQNEAQ (reference sequence). The CDR3 contains 15 residues. Here the CDR3 DNA reads TGTGCCAGCAGCACCAAACAGGGTCTGAAAGAGACCCAGTACTTC. Encoded protein: CASSTKQGLKETQYF.

This clone was detected once. The J gene is TRBJ2-3, the V gene TRBV7-3; TRBD2 matches at 8 bases. Per germline, CDR1 SGHTA and CDR2 FQGTGA. V gave up 6 bases and J gave up 5 bases; unmatched junction bases: 7. This CDR3 comprises 14 residues. The CDR3 nucleotides read TGTGCCAGCAGTCACGCGGGGGGCCTAGATACGCAGTATTTT. Protein sequence: CASSHAGGLDTQYF.

The chain is built from TRBV5-1 and TRBJ2-2, with D perhaps TRBD1 or TRBD2 (6 bases each). Trimming pared 3 bases from V and 3 bases from J, leaving 15 bases between. The CDR3 is 16 amino acids. Germline V gene sequence: CDR1 SGHRS, CDR2 YFSETQ. DNA of the CDR3: TGCGCCAGCAGCTGGGGGGCAGGGTCCGACACCGGGGAGCTGTTTTTT. Its translation: CASSWGAGSDTGELFF.

This chain joins TRBV30 and TRBJ2-5; 11 bases line up with TRBD1. The germline V gene has CDR1 GTSNPN and CDR2 SVGIG (reference sequence). The V gene end was trimmed by 2 bases and the J gene end by 1 base; junction bases not matched to a gene: 3. The CDR3 totals 15 residues. The CDR3 region has the DNA TGTGCCTGGAGTAAGGGACAGGGGGGCCAAGAGACCCAGTACTTC. Translating gives CAWSKGQGGQETQYF.

The table lists this clone with a count of one. The chain carries TRBV28 and TRBJ2-3; TRBD2 matches 9 bases. Trimming removed 8 bases from V and 3 bases from J; junction bases left unmatched: 6. The CDR3 has 14 residues. Germline V gene sequence: CDR1 MDHEN, CDR2 SYDVKM. CDR3 sequence: CASGAGGATDTQYF. The CDR3 nucleotides read TGTGCCAGCGGAGCGGGGGGCGCGACAGATACGCAGTATTTT.

The chain carries TRBV27 and TRBJ2-1, with 7 nucleotides matching TRBD2. Germline V lookup: CDR1 MNHEY, CDR2 SMNVEV (reference sequence). The CDR3 consists of 16 residues. The V segment lost 5 bases and the J segment 10 bases; nucleotides outside the gene matches: 17. Here the CDR3 DNA reads TGTGCCAGCAGTACCCGGGGCGGGAGCCCAACCGACGAGCAGTTCTTC. As protein: CASSTRGGSPTDEQFF.

The chain employs TRBV6-2 or TRBV6-3 and TRBJ2-7, with D unresolved. Per germline, CDR1 MNHEY and CDR2 SVGEGT. V was cut by 4 bases and J by 2 bases, with 12 bases left in between. The CDR3 has 14 residues. CDR3: CASSSSLRPYEQYF. CDR3 DNA sequence: TGTGCCAGCAGTTCATCGCTGCGGCCCTACGAGCAGTACTTC.

The J gene is TRBJ2-7, the V gene TRBV7-9; D is uncertain. This CDR3 region has 13 residues. The germline gives CDR1 SEHNR, CDR2 FQNEAQ (reference sequence). Trimming cost V 1 base and J 2 bases, with 6 bases left between them. The CDR3 DNA is TGTGCCAGCAGCTTAGGGGTAACCTACGAGCAGTACTTC. It encodes CASSLGVTYEQYF.

This chain uses TRBV5-4 with TRBJ2-7; 8 bases line up with TRBD1. Germline values: CDR1 SGHNT, CDR2 YYREEE (reference sequence). The junction had 2 bases not matched to a gene; V was cut back by 3 bases and J by 3 bases. The CDR3 contains 13 residues. CDR3 region: CASSSGQGYEQYF. CDR3 DNA sequence: TGTGCCAGCAGCTCTGGACAGGGCTACGAGCAGTACTTC.

This clone was observed a few times. The chain links TRBV6-5 to TRBJ2-3, with TRBD2 matching 13 bases. V dropped 7 bases and J dropped 7; count of bases not matched to a gene: 8. The length of the CDR3 is 15 residues. From germline, CDR1 is MNHEY and CDR2 SVGAGI. The CDR3 DNA follows: TGTGCCAGCATCAACGAACTAGCGGGGGGGAATACGCAGTATTTT. The encoded protein is CASINELAGGNTQYF.

The chain employs TRBV14 and TRBJ1-1, with 9 bases lining up with TRBD1. The CDR3 has 14 amino acids. The germline V gene encodes CDR1 SGHDN and CDR2 FVKESK. The V and J ends lost 4 bases and 5 bases, in that order; junction bases with no gene match: 5. For the CDR3, the DNA is TGTGCCAGCAGCCCGACAGGGGGTTGGACTGAAGCTTTCTTT. Translation: CASSPTGGWTEAFF.

This clone occurred a few times. The chain recombines TRBV27 with TRBJ1-1, with a weak D call TRBD1 (5 bases). Trimming stripped 6 bases from V and 6 bases from J, with 17 bases between. The CDR3 runs 14 residues. Germline V gene sequence: CDR1 MNHEY, CDR2 SMNVEV (reference sequence). CDR3 sequence reads: CASREEGRIAEAFF. Here the CDR3 DNA reads TGTGCCAGCAGGGAGGAGGGGCGAATCGCTGAAGCTTTCTTT.

The J gene is TRBJ2-3, the V gene TRBV9; tentatively, D is TRBD2 (6 bases). Trimming stripped 4 bases from V and 0 bases from J, with 12 bases between. The germline V gene has CDR1 SGDLS and CDR2 YYNGEE. The CDR3 loop spans 15 amino acids. CDR3 DNA: TGTGCCAGCAGCATCGGGACTTTAAGCACAGATACGCAGTATTTT. It codes for CASSIGTLSTDTQYF. The full variable domain, rest sourced from reference TRBV9 and TRBJ2-3, is DSGVTQTPKHLITATGQRVTLRCSPRSGDLSVYWYQQSLDQGLQFLIQYYNGEERAKGNILERFSAQQFPDLHSELNLSSLELGDSALYFCASSIGTLSTDTQYFGPGTRLTVL.

The chain couples TRBV14 to TRBJ2-7, with 7 bases aligning to TRBD1. V trimming: 5 bases; J trimming: 4 bases; junction bases outside the gene matches: 11. CDR1 and CDR2 from the germline V gene are SGHDN and FVKESK. There are 15 residues in the CDR3. CDR3 amino acids: CASSYRQGSNYEQYF. The CDR3 DNA reads as TGTGCCAGCAGCTATCGACAGGGTTCTAATTACGAGCAGTACTTC.

V usage is TRBV3-1 (or the pseudogene TRBV3-2) and J usage is TRBJ2-1, with 11 bases aligning to TRBD2. In germline, CDR1 is LGHDT, CDR2 YNNKEL (reference sequence). V trimming: 8 bases; J trimming: 5 bases; junction bases outside the gene matches: 5. The CDR3 extends over 14 amino acids. The CDR3 DNA reads TGTGCCAGCGATAGCGGGGGGGCCCACAATGAGCAGTTCTTC. It translates to CASDSGGAHNEQFF.

The chain links TRBV15 to TRBJ1-3; D perhaps matches TRBD1 (6 bases). The length of the CDR3 is 18 residues. Per the germline V gene, CDR1 is LNHNV and CDR2 is YYDKDF (reference sequence). V dropped 1 base and J dropped 4 bases, with 20 bases sitting between them. The CDR3 loop reads CATSRGPGGQGFGNTIYF. CDR3 nucleotide sequence: TGTGCCACCAGCAGAGGACCTGGAGGGCAGGGGTTCGGAAACACCATATATTTT.

The chain uses TRBV15 and TRBJ2-7; 9 bases fit TRBD1. The CDR3 extends over 16 amino acids. Germline CDR1 LNHNV, CDR2 YYDKDF (reference sequence). V lost 1 base and J lost 4; bases outside the gene matches: 8. The CDR3 sequence: CATSRGGTGRFYEQYF. CDR3 nucleotide sequence: TGTGCCACCAGCAGAGGCGGGACAGGGCGGTTTTACGAGCAGTACTTC.

The chain uses TRBV7-2 and TRBJ1-3; TRBD1 might be the D (6 bases). The germline V gene encodes CDR1 SGHTA and CDR2 FQGNSA. The CDR3 runs to 15 residues. The V end lost 4 bases, the J end lost 0 bases, and 10 bases lay between the germline ends. The chain's CDR3 is CASSWGRGSGNTIYF. CDR3 bases: TGTGCCAGCAGCTGGGGCAGGGGCTCTGGAAACACCATATATTTT.

This clone was detected a few times. The chain has TRBV7-2 and TRBJ2-7; D gene uncertain. CDR1 is SGHTA and CDR2 is FQGNSA in the germline V gene. V was clipped by 5 bases and J by 6 bases, with 11 bases between them. This CDR3 is 12 amino acids long. The CDR3 DNA sequence: TGTGCCAGCAGCCCCCTGTACGGCGAGCAGTACTTC. Translating it yields CASSPLYGEQYF.

The chain has TRBV7-6 and TRBJ2-7; 8 bases agree with TRBD1. The CDR3 contains 12 residues. Germline values: CDR1 SGHVS, CDR2 FNYEAQ. V lost 5 bases and J lost 6; bases outside the gene matches: 3. CDR3 sequence (DNA): TGTGCCAGCAGCGCCGACAGGGGCGAGCAGTACTTC. Residues: CASSADRGEQYF.

The chain couples TRBV5-4 to TRBJ2-7; 10 bases are a match to TRBD1. V dropped 7 bases and J dropped 3; count of bases not matched to a gene: 4. The CDR3 is 13 amino acids. Germline-derived CDR1 and CDR2 are SGHNT and YYREEE (reference sequence). In DNA, the CDR3 is TGTGCCAGCGGCCGGGACAGGGGCTACGAGCAGTACTTC. Amino acid sequence: CASGRDRGYEQYF. The variable domain in full, completed from reference TRBV5-4 and TRBJ2-7, reads ETGVTQSPTHLIKTRGQQVTLRCSSQSGHNTVSWYQQALGQGPQFIFQYYREEENGRGNFPPRFSGLQFPNYSSELNVNALELDDSALYLCASGRDRGYEQYFGPGTRLTVT.

This clone was recorded once. V and J are TRBV9 and TRBJ1-6, with a possible D match to TRBD1 (5 bases). The CDR3 contains 17 residues. The germline gives CDR1 SGDLS, CDR2 YYNGEE. V was shortened by 2 bases and J by 6 bases, with 18 bases between the two germline ends. The DNA for the CDR3 is TGTGCCAGCAGCGTCCGTTCTGGGCAGGGTATTAATTCACCCCTCCACTTT. Its translation: CASSVRSGQGINSPLHF.

The chain links TRBV14 to TRBJ2-3; 8 bases are shared with TRBD2. Per germline, CDR1 SGHDN and CDR2 FVKESK. There are 16 residues in the CDR3. Trimming cost V 4 bases and J 2 bases; bases outside gene matches: 8. CDR3 sequence (DNA): TGTGCCAGCAGCCCATTTCGGACTAGCCCCACAGATACGCAGTATTTT. Translated: CASSPFRTSPTDTQYF.

This clone has at least ten counts. V is TRBV5-3 and J is TRBJ2-7, with D possibly being TRBD2 (5 bases). TRBV5-3 is sorted into the ORF group, with uncertain function. The CDR3 runs 15 residues. Trimming removed 0 bases at V and 6 bases at J, with 16 bases between. The CDR3 DNA is TGTGCCAGAAGCTTGGATTACGGGGTAGGTGTCGAGCAGTACTTC. As protein: CARSLDYGVGVEQYF.

This chain links TRBV9 with TRBJ2-1; maybe TRBD2 (6 bases). With 3 bases removed from V and 8 bases from J, the gap between germline ends came to 15 bases. Germline-derived CDR1 and CDR2 are SGDLS and YYNGEE. The CDR3 spans 14 residues. CDR3 bases: TGTGCCAGCAGCGACGGGGGACTCAACGATGAGCAGTTCTTC. It is translated as CASSDGGLNDEQFF. The variable domain in full, with the rest retrieved from reference TRBV9 and TRBJ2-1, is DSGVTQTPKHLITATGQRVTLRCSPRSGDLSVYWYQQSLDQGLQFLIQYYNGEERAKGNILERFSAQQFPDLHSELNLSSLELGDSALYFCASSDGGLNDEQFFGPGTRLTVL.

This clone was seen a single time. The chain joins TRBV18 to TRBJ1-1, with D uncertain. Germline V gives CDR1 KGHSH, CDR2 LQKENI. This CDR3 is built from 11 residues. The germline V and J ends were trimmed by 5 bases and 6 bases, with 7 bases remaining between them. CDR3 in amino acids: CASSVGPEAFF. The CDR3, as DNA: TGTGCCAGCTCAGTCGGGCCTGAAGCTTTCTTT. The full variable domain, completed using reference TRBV18 and TRBJ1-1, is NAGVMQNPRHLVRRRGQEARLRCSPMKGHSHVYWYRQLPEEGLKFMVYLQKENIIDESGMPKERFSAEFPKEGPSILRIQQVVRGDSAAYFCASSVGPEAFFGQGTRLTVV.